This T cell receptor beta chain was sequenced during a study of cytomegalovirus exposure and HLA in healthy donors. Study-level background: A subsequent analysis stated that the 100 to 150 validation repertoires were run on the same platform as the approximately 700 first-cohort repertoires. Whole-study findings and limits: Some TCR beta chains (164 of them) were listed as cytomegalovirus-associated. Usually a TCR sequence was rare, but some public TCRs were found in many donors.

The CDR3 has 14 residues. V lost 0 bases and J 3 bases, leaving 8 bases between the germline ends. Per germline, CDR1 SGHTA and CDR2 FQGNSA. Using immunoSEQ multiplex PCR, the repertoire was profiled, and TCRdb retains in-frame clones only, with some absent. The top ten clones hold roughly 10% of a sample with roughly 150,000 clones, about four fifths of them seen once. Donors came from a validation cohort of over a hundred subjects, distinct from the first 666-subject cohort. A note on this clone: Its specificity is not known. This specimen includes other DNA sequences encoding the same CDR3.

This sequence originates from a man aged 30-40 years in good health and CMV-seropositive. The chain links TRBV7-2 to TRBJ1-2; tentatively, D is TRBD1 (5 bases). The sample comprised PBMCs. DNA for the CDR3: TGTGCCAGCAGCTTAGCGGGGGGGGACTATGGCTACACCTTC. Protein: CASSLAGGDYGYTF.